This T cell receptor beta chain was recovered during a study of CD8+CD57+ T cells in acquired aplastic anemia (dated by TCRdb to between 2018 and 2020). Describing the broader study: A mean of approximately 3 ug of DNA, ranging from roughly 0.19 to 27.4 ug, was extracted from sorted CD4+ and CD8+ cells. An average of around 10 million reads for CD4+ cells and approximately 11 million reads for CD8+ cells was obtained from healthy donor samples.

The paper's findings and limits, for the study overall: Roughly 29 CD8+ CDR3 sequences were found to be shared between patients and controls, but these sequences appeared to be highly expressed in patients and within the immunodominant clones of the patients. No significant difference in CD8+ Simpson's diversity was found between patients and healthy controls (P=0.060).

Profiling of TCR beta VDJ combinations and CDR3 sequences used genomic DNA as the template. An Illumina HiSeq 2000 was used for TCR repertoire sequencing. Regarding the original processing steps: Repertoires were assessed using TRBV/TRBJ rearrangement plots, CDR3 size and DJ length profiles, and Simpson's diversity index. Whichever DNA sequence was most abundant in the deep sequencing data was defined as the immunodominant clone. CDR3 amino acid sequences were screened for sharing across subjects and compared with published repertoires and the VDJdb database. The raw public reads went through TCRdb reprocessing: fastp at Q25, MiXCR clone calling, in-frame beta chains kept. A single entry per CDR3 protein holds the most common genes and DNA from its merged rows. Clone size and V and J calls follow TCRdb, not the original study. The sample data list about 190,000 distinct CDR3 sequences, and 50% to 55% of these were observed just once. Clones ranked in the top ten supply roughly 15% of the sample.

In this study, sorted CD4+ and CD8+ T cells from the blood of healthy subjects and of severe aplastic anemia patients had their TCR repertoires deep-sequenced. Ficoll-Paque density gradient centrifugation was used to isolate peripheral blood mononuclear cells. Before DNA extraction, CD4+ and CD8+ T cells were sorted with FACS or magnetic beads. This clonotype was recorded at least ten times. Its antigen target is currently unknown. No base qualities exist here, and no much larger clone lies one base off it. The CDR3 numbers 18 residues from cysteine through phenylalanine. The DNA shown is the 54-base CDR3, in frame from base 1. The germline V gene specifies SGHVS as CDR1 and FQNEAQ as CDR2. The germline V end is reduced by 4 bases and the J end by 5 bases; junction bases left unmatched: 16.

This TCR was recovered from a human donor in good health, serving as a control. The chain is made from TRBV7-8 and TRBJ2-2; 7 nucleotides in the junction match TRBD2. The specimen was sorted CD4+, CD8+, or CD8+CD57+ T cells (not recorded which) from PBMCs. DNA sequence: TGTGCCAGCAGCTCCAAAGAGGTTCGAGGGAGGGAGACCGGGGAGCTGTTTTTT. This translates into CASSSKEVRGRETGELFF.